The table lists the clone carrying this T cell receptor (beta chain) with many counts. Its antigen remains unknown. The data stem from a study of CD8 T cells in ankylosing spondylitis. The study, taken as a whole, reports: Clones linked with disease were CD8+ and fairly uncommon in the peripheral blood. Previous work reported some of these motif variants in the synovial fluid and blood of reactive arthritis. Blood from ankylosing spondylitis patients appeared to carry a characteristic roughly 8-variant TCR beta motif.

Each TCR beta library was made by quantitative 5'-RACE that incorporated molecular barcodes. MiXCR, run by TCRdb on the 5' RACE reads, gives a single entry per CDR3 protein. The sample lists some 250,000 distinct CDR3 sequences, around 7.8% occurring once. CDR1 is SGHNT and CDR2 is YYREEE in the germline V gene (reference sequence). The CDR3 is made up of 16 amino acids. The junction had 8 bases not matched to a gene; V was cut back by 0 bases and J by 3 bases. The sequenced material came from blood, either unsorted or a sorted T cell fraction (not recorded which). This chain links TRBV5-4 with TRBJ2-7; 8 nucleotides agree with TRBD2. This receptor was identified in a male donor with ankylosing spondylitis or in good health (not recorded which). The CDR3 loop reads CASSLEGLAQGYEQYF. The DNA of the CDR3 is TGTGCCAGCAGCTTGGAAGGACTAGCTCAGGGCTACGAGCAGTACTTC.